This T cell receptor beta chain was obtained from a study of molecular identifiers for immune sequencing clone quantification. TCRdb reprocessed the PCR reads via MiXCR and lists one record per CDR3 protein. The sample has some 590,000 distinct CDR3 sequences, over 25% seen once. Germline CDR1 is MGHRA and CDR2 is YSYEKL. The CDR3 loop spans 15 amino acids. Trimming cost V 2 bases and J 0 bases, with 11 bases left between them. Sorted naive CD8 T cells, about 20,000 to 1,100,000, were sequenced from 10%, 30% or 50% RNA. Naive CD8 T cell sorting was performed on the CD8+CD4-CCR7+CD45RA+ phenotype. The sample consisted of naive CD8+ T cells from blood, with Jurkat cell RNA spiked in. Indicated subset: FACS-sorted CD8+CD4-CCR7+CD45RA+ naive T cells. The TCR was taken from a human donor in good health. Some libraries in this study had Jurkat cell RNA spiked in. The chain has TRBV4-1 and TRBJ2-7; D remains unclear. The CDR3 coding sequence is TGCGCCAGCAGCCAAACGCCAGTGAACTCCTACGAGCAGTACTTC. Translating it yields CASSQTPVNSYEQYF.